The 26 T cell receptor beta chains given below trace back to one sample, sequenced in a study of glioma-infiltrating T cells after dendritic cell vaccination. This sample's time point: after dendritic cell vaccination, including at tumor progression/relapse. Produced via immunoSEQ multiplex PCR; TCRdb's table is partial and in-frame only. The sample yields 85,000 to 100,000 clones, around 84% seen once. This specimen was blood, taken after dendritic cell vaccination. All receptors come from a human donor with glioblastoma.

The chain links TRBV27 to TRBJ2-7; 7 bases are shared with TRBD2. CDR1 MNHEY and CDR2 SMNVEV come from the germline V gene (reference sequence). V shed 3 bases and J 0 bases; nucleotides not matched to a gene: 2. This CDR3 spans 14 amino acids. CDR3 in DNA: TGTGCCAGCAGTTTTAGCGGGCTCTCCTACGAGCAGTACTTC. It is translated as CASSFSGLSYEQYF.

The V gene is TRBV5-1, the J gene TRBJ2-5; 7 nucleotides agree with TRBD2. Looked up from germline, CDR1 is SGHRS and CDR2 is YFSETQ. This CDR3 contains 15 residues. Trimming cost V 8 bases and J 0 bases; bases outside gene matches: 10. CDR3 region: CASGDVSGYQETQYF. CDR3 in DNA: TGCGCCAGTGGCGATGTTAGCGGGTACCAAGAGACCCAGTACTTC.

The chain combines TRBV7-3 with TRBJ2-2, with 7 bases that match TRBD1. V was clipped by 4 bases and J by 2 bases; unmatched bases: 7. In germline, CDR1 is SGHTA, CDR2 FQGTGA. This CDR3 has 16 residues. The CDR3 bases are TGTGCCAGCAGCTCGCCCAGGGACAGTAACACCGGGGAGCTGTTTTTT. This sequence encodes CASSSPRDSNTGELFF.

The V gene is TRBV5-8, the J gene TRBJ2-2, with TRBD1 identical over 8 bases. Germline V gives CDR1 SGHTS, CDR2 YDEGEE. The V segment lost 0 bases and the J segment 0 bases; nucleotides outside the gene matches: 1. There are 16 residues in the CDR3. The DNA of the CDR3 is TGTGCCAGCAGCTTGGGGACAGGGTCGAACACCGGGGAGCTGTTTTTT. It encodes CASSLGTGSNTGELFF.

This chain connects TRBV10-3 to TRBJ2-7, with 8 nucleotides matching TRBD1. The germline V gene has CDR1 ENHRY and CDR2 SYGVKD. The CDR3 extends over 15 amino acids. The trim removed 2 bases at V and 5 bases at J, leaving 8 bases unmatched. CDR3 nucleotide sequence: TGTGCCATCAGTGAGGACAGGGGACGGGAGAACGAGCAGTACTTC. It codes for CAISEDRGRENEQYF.

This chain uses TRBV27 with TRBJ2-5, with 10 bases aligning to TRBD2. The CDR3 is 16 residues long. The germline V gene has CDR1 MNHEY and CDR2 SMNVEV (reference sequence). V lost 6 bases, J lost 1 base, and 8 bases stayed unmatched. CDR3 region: CASSPGTSATQETQYF. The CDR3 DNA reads TGTGCCAGCAGCCCCGGGACTAGCGCAACCCAAGAGACCCAGTACTTC.

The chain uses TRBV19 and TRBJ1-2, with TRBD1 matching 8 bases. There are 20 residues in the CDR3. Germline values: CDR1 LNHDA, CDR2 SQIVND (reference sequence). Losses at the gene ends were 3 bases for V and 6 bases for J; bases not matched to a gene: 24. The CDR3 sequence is CASSIGPNGAGGAGANGYTF. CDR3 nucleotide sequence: TGTGCCAGTAGTATTGGCCCAAACGGGGCAGGGGGCGCCGGGGCTAATGGCTACACCTTC.

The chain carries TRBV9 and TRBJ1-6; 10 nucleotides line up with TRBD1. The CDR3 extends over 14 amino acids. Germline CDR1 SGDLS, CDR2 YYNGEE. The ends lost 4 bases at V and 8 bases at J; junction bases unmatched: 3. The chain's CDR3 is CASSLTGGDSPLHF. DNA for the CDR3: TGTGCCAGCAGCCTGACAGGGGGCGATTCACCCCTCCACTTT.

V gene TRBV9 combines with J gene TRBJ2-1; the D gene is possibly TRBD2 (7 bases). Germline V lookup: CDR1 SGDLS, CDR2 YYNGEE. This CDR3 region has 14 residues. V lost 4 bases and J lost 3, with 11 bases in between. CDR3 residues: CASSIGGDYNEQFF. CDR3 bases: TGTGCCAGCAGCATAGGGGGGGACTACAATGAGCAGTTCTTC.

CDR3 sequence: CASSQVEASGRVAYNEQFF. CDR3 bases: TGCGCCAGCAGCCAAGTTGAGGCTAGCGGGAGAGTCGCCTACAATGAGCAGTTCTTC. This rearrangement joins TRBV4-1 to TRBJ2-1; 10 nucleotides align to TRBD2. The ends lost 1 base at V and 2 bases at J; junction bases unmatched: 11. Germline V gene sequence: CDR1 MGHRA, CDR2 YSYEKL. This CDR3 is 19 amino acids long.

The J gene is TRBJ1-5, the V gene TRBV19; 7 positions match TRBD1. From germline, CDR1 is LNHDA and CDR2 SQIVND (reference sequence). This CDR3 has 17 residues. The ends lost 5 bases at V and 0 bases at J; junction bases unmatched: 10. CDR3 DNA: TGTGCCAGTAGTGCCCGGGACAGAACTTATAGCAATCAGCCCCAGCATTTT. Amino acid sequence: CASSARDRTYSNQPQHF.

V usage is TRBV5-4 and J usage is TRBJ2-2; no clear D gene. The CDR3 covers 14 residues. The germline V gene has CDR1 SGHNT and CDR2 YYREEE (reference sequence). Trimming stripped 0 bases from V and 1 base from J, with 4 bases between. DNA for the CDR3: TGTGCCAGCAGCTTGGGAGTGAACACCGGGGAGCTGTTTTTT. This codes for CASSLGVNTGELFF.

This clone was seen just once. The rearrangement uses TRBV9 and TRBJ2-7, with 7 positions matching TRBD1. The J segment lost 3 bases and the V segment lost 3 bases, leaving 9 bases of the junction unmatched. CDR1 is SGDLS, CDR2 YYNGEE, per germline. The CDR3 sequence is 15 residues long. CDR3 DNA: TGTGCCAGCAGCGCCGAACAGGGGTTACTCTACGAGCAGTACTTC. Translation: CASSAEQGLLYEQYF.

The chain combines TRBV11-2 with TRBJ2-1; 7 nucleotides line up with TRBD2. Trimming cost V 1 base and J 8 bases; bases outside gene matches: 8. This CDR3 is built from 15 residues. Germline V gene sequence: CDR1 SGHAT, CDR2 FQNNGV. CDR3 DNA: TGTGCCAGCAGCTTAGCTGGCGGGAGTTGGGATGAGCAGTTCTTC. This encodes CASSLAGGSWDEQFF.

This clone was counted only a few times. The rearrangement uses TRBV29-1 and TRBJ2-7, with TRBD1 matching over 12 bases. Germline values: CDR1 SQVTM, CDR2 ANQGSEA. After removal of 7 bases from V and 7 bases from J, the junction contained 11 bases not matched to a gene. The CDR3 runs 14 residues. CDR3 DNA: TGCAGCGCCGAGGGACAGGGGGCGAAGGGAGAGCAGTACTTC. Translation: CSAEGQGAKGEQYF.

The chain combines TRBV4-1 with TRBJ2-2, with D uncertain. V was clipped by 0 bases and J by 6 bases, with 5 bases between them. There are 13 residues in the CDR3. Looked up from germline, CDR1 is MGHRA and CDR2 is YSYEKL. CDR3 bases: TGCGCCAGCAGCCAAGATATCGCCGGGGAGCTGTTTTTT. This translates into CASSQDIAGELFF.

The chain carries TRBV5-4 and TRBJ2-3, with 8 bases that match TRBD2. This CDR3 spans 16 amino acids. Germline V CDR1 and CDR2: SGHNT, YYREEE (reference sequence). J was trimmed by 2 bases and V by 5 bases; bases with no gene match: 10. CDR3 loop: CASRLSDSGNTDTQYF. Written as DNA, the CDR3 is TGTGCCAGCAGACTCAGTGATAGCGGGAACACAGATACGCAGTATTTT.

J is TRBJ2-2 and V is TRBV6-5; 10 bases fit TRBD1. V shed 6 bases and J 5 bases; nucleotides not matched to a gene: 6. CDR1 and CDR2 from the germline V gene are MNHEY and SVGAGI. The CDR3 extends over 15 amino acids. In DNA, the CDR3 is TGTGCCAGCAGCCCCCCGGGACAGGGGACCGGGGAGCTGTTTTTT. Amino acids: CASSPPGQGTGELFF.

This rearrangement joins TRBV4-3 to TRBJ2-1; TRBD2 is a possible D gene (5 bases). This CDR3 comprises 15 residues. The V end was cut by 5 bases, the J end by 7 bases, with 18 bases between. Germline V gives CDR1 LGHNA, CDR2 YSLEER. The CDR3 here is CASSYFKPPGNEQFF. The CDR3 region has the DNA TGCGCCAGCAGCTACTTTAAGCCCCCGGGGAATGAGCAGTTCTTC.

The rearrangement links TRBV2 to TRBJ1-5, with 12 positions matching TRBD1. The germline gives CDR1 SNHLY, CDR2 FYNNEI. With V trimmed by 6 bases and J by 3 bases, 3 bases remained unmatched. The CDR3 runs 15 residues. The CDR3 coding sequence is TGTGCCAGCAGAGGGACAGGGGGCCTCAATCAGCCCCAGCATTTT. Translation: CASRGTGGLNQPQHF.

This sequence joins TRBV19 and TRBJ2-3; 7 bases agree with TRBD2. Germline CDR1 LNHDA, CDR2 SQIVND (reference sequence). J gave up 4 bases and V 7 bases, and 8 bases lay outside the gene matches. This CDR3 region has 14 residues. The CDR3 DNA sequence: TGTGCCAGTACCCTGGGGGGGAAGCCAGATACGCAGTATTTT. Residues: CASTLGGKPDTQYF. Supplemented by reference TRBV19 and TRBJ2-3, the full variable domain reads DGGITQSPKYLFRKEGQNVTLSCEQNLNHDAMYWYRQDPGQGLRLIYYSQIVNDFQKGDIAEGYSVSREKKESFPLTVTSAQKNPTAFYLCASTLGGKPDTQYFGPGTRLTVL.

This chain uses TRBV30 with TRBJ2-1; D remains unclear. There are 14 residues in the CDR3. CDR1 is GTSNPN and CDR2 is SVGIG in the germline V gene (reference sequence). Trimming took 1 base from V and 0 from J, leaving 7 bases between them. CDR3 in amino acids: CAWSGSLSYNEQFF. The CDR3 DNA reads TGTGCCTGGAGTGGTTCCCTCTCCTACAATGAGCAGTTCTTC.

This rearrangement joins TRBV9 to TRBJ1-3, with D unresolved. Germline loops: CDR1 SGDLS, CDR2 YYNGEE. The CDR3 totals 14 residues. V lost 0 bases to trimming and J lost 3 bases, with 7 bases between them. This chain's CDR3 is CASSVGSIGNTIYF. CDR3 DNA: TGTGCCAGCAGCGTAGGTAGCATTGGAAACACCATATATTTT.

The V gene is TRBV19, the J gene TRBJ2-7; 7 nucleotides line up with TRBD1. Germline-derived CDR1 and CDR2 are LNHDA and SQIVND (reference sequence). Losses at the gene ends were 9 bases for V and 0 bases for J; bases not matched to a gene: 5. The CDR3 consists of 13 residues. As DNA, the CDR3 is TGTGCCAGCTCGGACAGGTACTCCTACGAGCAGTACTTC. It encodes CASSDRYSYEQYF. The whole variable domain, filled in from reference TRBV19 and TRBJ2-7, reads DGGITQSPKYLFRKEGQNVTLSCEQNLNHDAMYWYRQDPGQGLRLIYYSQIVNDFQKGDIAEGYSVSREKKESFPLTVTSAQKNPTAFYLCASSDRYSYEQYFGPGTRLTVT.

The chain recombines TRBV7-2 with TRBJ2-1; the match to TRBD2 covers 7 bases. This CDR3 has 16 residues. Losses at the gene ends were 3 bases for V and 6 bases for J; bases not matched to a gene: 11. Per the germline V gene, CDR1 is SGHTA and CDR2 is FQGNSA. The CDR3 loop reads CASSFGGGNPFNEQFF. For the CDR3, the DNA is TGTGCCAGCAGCTTTGGGGGGGGGAACCCTTTCAATGAGCAGTTCTTC.

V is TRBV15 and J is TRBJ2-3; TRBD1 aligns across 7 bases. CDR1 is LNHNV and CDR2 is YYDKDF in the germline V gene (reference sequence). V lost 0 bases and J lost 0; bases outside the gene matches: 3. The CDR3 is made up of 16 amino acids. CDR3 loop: CATSREDRVSTDTQYF. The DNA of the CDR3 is TGTGCCACCAGCAGAGAAGACAGGGTGAGCACAGATACGCAGTATTTT.